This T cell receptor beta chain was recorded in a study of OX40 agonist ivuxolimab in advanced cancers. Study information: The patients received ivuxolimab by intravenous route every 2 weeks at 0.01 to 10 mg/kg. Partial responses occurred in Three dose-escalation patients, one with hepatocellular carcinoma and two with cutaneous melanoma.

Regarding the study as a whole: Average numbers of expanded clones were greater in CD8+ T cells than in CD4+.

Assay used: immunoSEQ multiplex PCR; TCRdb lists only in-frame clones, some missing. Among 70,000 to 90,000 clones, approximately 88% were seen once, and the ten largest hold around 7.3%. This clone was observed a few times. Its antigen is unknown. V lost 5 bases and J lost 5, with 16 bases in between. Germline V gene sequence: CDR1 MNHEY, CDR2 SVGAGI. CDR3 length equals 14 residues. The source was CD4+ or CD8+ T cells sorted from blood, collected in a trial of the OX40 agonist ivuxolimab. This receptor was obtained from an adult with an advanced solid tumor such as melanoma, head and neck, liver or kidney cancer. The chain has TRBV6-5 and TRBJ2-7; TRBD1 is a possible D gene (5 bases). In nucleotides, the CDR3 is TGTGCCAGCAGTGGTCGGAACAGGCTAAACGAGCAGTACTTC. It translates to CASSGRNRLNEQYF.